What follows are 15 T cell receptor beta chains derived from one specimen sequenced in a study of blood T cell repertoires in COVID-19. Using immunoSEQ multiplex PCR, the repertoire was profiled, and TCRdb retains in-frame clones only, with some absent. This table has about 370,000 clones, roughly 90% appearing once. What was sequenced was PBMCs or T cells enriched from blood (not recorded which). Receptor source: a woman between 40 and 55 years old who had been exposed to COVID-19.

The CDR3 protein is CASSEVFMNTEAFF. DNA of the CDR3: TGTGCCAGCAGTGAAGTATTTATGAACACTGAAGCTTTCTTT. J is TRBJ1-1 and V is TRBV2; D gene ambiguous. V was clipped by 1 base and J by 0 bases, with 6 bases between them. The germline gives CDR1 SNHLY, CDR2 FYNNEI. The CDR3 has 14 amino acids.

The gene calls are TRBV30 and TRBJ1-5; D possibly corresponds to TRBD1 (6 bases). The CDR3 is made up of 15 amino acids. The germline V gene encodes CDR1 GTSNPN and CDR2 SVGIG (reference sequence). Trimming left V 0 bases short and J 3 bases short, with 12 bases between. Written as DNA, the CDR3 is TGTGCCTGGAGTGTACCACAGGGTTTCAATCAGCCCCAGCATTTT. Protein: CAWSVPQGFNQPQHF.

The chain joins TRBV5-1 to TRBJ2-2; 8 bases agree with TRBD2. Germline CDR1 and CDR2: SGHRS and YFSETQ. The ends lost 2 bases at V and 6 bases at J; junction bases unmatched: 9. The CDR3 runs 16 residues. The CDR3 loop reads CASSFGLSGGSGELFF. The CDR3 DNA reads TGCGCCAGCAGCTTCGGACTAAGCGGGGGATCCGGGGAGCTGTTTTTT.

Regarding this clone: One junction end does not reproduce the germline sequence, and a read error may be involved. The chain uses TRBV19 and TRBJ2-3; D possibly corresponds to TRBD2 (6 bases). CDR1 is LNHDA, CDR2 SQIVND, per germline (reference sequence). The CDR3 consists of 16 residues. CDR3 amino acids: CTSSRRGGPSTDTQYF. CDR3 in DNA: TGTACCAGTAGCCGGAGGGGCGGACCTAGCACAGATACGCAGTATTTT.

Regarding this clone: At the DNA level, this CDR3 is encoded by other sequences in the same sample as well. This chain uses TRBV18 with TRBJ1-1; 10 positions agree with TRBD1. Germline V gene lookup returns CDR1 KGHSH and CDR2 LQKENI. The CDR3 covers 14 residues. Trimming cost V 6 bases and J 1 base; bases outside gene matches: 2. CDR3 amino acids: CASSRDRGNTEAFF. CDR3 in DNA: TGTGCCAGCTCTCGGGACAGGGGGAACACTGAAGCTTTCTTT.

This clone was seen only once. The chain is built from TRBV11-2 and TRBJ2-2; 10 bases match TRBD2. Germline V gives CDR1 SGHAT, CDR2 FQNNGV. The V gene end was trimmed by 4 bases and the J gene end by 1 base; junction bases not matched to a gene: 6. The CDR3 runs to 17 residues. CDR3 in amino acids: CASSSHSSGGNTGELFF. CDR3 nucleotide sequence: TGTGCCAGCAGCTCCCACTCTAGCGGGGGGAACACCGGGGAGCTGTTTTTT.

The chain has TRBV3-1 (or the pseudogene TRBV3-2) and TRBJ1-2; the D is unclear. V was trimmed by 4 bases and J by 5 bases, leaving 17 bases between them. Germline lookup yields CDR1 LGHDT and CDR2 YNNKEL (reference sequence). This CDR3 is built from 15 residues. DNA for the CDR3: TGTGCCAGCAGCCTCCGCGGGGTTGGGCAGTATGGCTACACCTTC. Its translation is CASSLRGVGQYGYTF.

The genes are TRBV5-1 and TRBJ2-5, with TRBD2 matching over 8 bases. Unmatched junction bases numbered 13, after V lost 4 bases and J lost 5 bases. The CDR3 sequence is 16 residues long. Germline V CDR1 and CDR2: SGHRS, YFSETQ. For the CDR3, the DNA is TGCGCCAGCAGCGCGCGCGGGGGGACCTCTTGGGAGACCCAGTACTTC. Its protein product is CASSARGGTSWETQYF.

The J gene is TRBJ2-5, the V gene TRBV5-1; tentative D call: TRBD1 (6 bases). V lost 0 bases to trimming and J lost 2 bases, with 11 bases between them. From germline, CDR1 is SGHRS and CDR2 YFSETQ. The CDR3 has 15 residues. CDR3: CASSLGTVFQETQYF. CDR3 DNA: TGCGCCAGCAGCTTGGGGACAGTCTTTCAAGAGACCCAGTACTTC.

The chain employs TRBV9 and TRBJ1-2; 11 bases fit TRBD1. This CDR3 has 17 residues. The trim removed 3 bases at V and 5 bases at J, leaving 12 bases unmatched. CDR1 and CDR2 from the germline V gene are SGDLS and YYNGEE. In nucleotides, the CDR3 is TGTGCCAGCAGCGCGTACGGACAGGGGGCCCTGACGTATGGCTACACCTTC. Protein sequence: CASSAYGQGALTYGYTF.

This clone appeared a single time. The genes are TRBV6-1 and TRBJ1-6; 8 bases fit TRBD1. The CDR3 extends over 15 amino acids. The J segment lost 4 bases and the V segment lost 3 bases, leaving 2 bases of the junction unmatched. Germline V gives CDR1 MNHNS, CDR2 SASEGT. The CDR3 DNA reads as TGTGCCAGCAGTGAGGACAGGGATTATAATTCACCCCTCCACTTT. Its translation is CASSEDRDYNSPLHF.

The V gene is TRBV30, the J gene TRBJ2-5; 7 bases agree with TRBD2. After removal of 0 bases from V and 3 bases from J, the junction contained 4 bases not matched to a gene. This CDR3 region has 14 residues. Germline assignment: CDR1 GTSNPN and CDR2 SVGIG (reference sequence). The CDR3 DNA reads TGTGCCTGGAGTGTAGGTCTAGCGGAAGAGACCCAGTACTTC. It is translated as CAWSVGLAEETQYF.

The chain employs TRBV21-1 and TRBJ2-1; no DNA check was done on the table's D call, TRBD1. TRBV21-1 is described as a pseudogene. This CDR3 comprises 21 residues. The CDR3 loop reads CASSTADRDRLRDSRNNEQFF. The CDR3 region has the DNA TGTGCCAGCAGCACGGCGGACAGGGATCGATTGCGGGACTCCCGTAACAATGAGCAGTTCTTC.

The chain couples TRBV18 to TRBJ2-7, with 8 bases lining up with TRBD1. Germline V gene sequence: CDR1 KGHSH, CDR2 LQKENI. Unmatched junction bases numbered 5, after V lost 3 bases and J lost 1 base. This CDR3 has 15 residues. The chain's CDR3 is CASSPRTGISYEQYF. The CDR3 DNA follows: TGTGCCAGCTCACCCAGGACAGGGATTTCCTACGAGCAGTACTTC. The whole variable domain, filled in from reference TRBV18 and TRBJ2-7, reads NAGVMQNPRHLVRRRGQEARLRCSPMKGHSHVYWYRQLPEEGLKFMVYLQKENIIDESGMPKERFSAEFPKEGPSILRIQQVVRGDSAAYFCASSPRTGISYEQYFGPGTRLTVT.

The chain uses TRBV5-1 and TRBJ2-7; D possibly corresponds to TRBD1 (6 bases). V lost 4 bases and J lost 4, with 15 bases in between. This CDR3 is 14 amino acids long. Germline CDR1 SGHRS, CDR2 YFSETQ. In DNA, the CDR3 is TGCGCCAGCAGCCTAATGACAGGCCAGTACGAGCAGTACTTC. Translating it yields CASSLMTGQYEQYF.